This T cell receptor (beta chain) was obtained from a study of shared clonotypes between healthy human individuals. Whole-study results and caveats: Roughly 5% of naive CD4 clonotypes were shared across four donors.

Points on this clone: Its target is not known.

Libraries were prepared by immunoSEQ multiplex PCR; TCRdb keeps only in-frame clonotypes and omits some of them. The sample shows fewer than 1.4 million clones, approximately 78% of them seen only once. CDR1 is MDHEN and CDR2 is SYDVKM in the germline V gene. Trimming removed 6 bases from V and 4 bases from J; junction bases left unmatched: 8. CDR3 length: 14 amino acids. The sequence was collected from a man younger than 35 in good health. Some clones in this sample may be carry-over from other donors' samples. The rearrangement links TRBV28 to TRBJ1-2, with TRBD1 identical over 7 bases. The sample comprised memory CD4+ T cells from PBMCs. Subset given: CD45RA-negative fraction. DNA of the CDR3: TGTGCCAGCAGCACAGGGGCCTTCGTCTATGGCTACACCTTC. Translating it yields CASSTGAFVYGYTF.